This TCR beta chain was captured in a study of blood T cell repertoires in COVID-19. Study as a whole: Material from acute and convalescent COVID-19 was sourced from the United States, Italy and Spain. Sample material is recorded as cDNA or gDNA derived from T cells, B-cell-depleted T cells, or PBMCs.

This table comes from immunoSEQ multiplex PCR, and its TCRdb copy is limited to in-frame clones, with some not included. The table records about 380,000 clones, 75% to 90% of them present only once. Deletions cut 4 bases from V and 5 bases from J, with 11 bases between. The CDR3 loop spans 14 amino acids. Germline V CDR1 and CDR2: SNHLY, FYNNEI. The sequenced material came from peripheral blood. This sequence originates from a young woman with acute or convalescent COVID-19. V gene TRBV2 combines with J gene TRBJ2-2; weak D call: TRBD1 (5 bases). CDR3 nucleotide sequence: TGTGCCAGCAGTGGCAGGGAAAGGACCGGGGAGCTGTTTTTT. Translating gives CASSGRERTGELFF. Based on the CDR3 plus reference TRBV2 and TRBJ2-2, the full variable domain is EPEVTQTPSHQVTQMGQEVILRCVPISNHLYFYWYRQILGQKVEFLVSFYNNEISEKSEIFDDQFSVERPDGSNFTLKIRSTKLEDSAMYFCASSGRERTGELFFGEGSRLTVL.